The rows below give T cell receptor beta chains drawn from one sample of a study of regulatory T cells in long-lasting Graves disease. TCRdb ran MiXCR on the multiplex PCR reads and lists one entry per CDR3 protein. The table has approximately 440,000 distinct CDR3 sequences, roughly 15% seen once. These data were also filed under a second study, of T cells in Graves' hyperthyroidism and ophthalmopathy.

Sequences were derived from peripheral blood mononuclear cells (PBMCs), sampled at new diagnosis, from a patient treated with antithyroid drugs. The receptors here all came from a man in his forties or fifties with Graves disease. CDR3s include the opening cysteine and the closing phenylalanine or tryptophan. D genes are given only for firm matches. Clone size is given for some rows only: seen once, a few or many times, or a class if the clone is expanded.

clone_size d_call j_call cdr3_length v_call cdr3_aa cdr3_nt
once TRBD1 TRBJ2-7 13 TRBV10-3 CAIKVGTGYEQYF TGTGCCATCAAAGTGGGGACAGGCTACGAGCAGTACTTC
many NA TRBJ1-5 13 TRBV30 CAWSVVGDQPQHF TGTGCCTGGAGTGTGGTGGGGGATCAGCCCCAGCATTTT
many NA TRBJ1-1 15 TRBV24-1 CATSDPRAPNTEAFF TGTGCCACCAGTGATCCCAGGGCTCCGAACACTGAAGCTTTCTTT
few TRBD2 TRBJ2-1 21 TRBV7-3 CASSLKPPPGSGTFRRDEQFF TGTGCCAGCAGCTTAAAACCCCCGCCCGGTAGCGGGACCTTCAGGCGTGATGAGCAGTTCTTC
many TRBD1 TRBJ2-1 12 TRBV7-9 CASSRIQGVQFF TGTGCCAGCAGCCGAATACAGGGGGTGCAGTTCTTC
few TRBD1 TRBJ2-7 15 TRBV10-3 CAISPGQGALNEQYF TGTGCCATCAGTCCGGGACAGGGGGCTCTTAACGAGCAGTACTTC
many NA TRBJ2-5 17 TRBV24-1 CATSDKSPGQKSETQYF TGTGCCACCAGTGACAAGTCCCCGGGACAAAAGTCGGAGACCCAGTACTTC
NA NA TRBJ1-1 10 TRBV2 CASFRTRAFF TGTGCCAGCTTCAGGACGAGAGCTTTCTTT
many TRBD2 TRBJ2-1 15 TRBV12-3/TRBV12-4 CASSLDGRDYNEQFF TGTGCCAGCAGTTTAGACGGGAGGGACTACAATGAGCAGTTCTTC
few NA TRBJ2-3 14 TRBV6-1 CASMRGVGTDTQYF TGTGCCAGCATGAGGGGCGTGGGCACAGATACGCAGTATTTT
many NA TRBJ2-7 14 TRBV3-1 CASSQDKGSNEQYF TGTGCCAGCAGCCAAGACAAGGGGTCCAACGAGCAGTACTTC
many NA TRBJ1-1 14 TRBV28 CASTPSQGNTEAFF TGTGCCAGCACCCCGTCACAGGGAAACACTGAAGCTTTCTTT
many NA TRBJ2-1 14 TRBV29-1 CSVARSPLYNEQFF TGCAGCGTTGCACGGAGCCCCCTATACAATGAGCAGTTCTTC
few TRBD2 TRBJ2-3 17 TRBV7-3 CASSLSPTSGSTDTQYF TGTGCCAGCAGCTTAAGCCCGACTAGCGGTAGCACAGATACGCAGTATTTT
many NA TRBJ1-5 15 TRBV6-1 CASKEGGRVNQPQHF TGTGCCAGCAAAGAAGGGGGTAGGGTGAATCAGCCCCAGCATTTT
many NA TRBJ2-1 16 TRBV30 CAWRGTRPSSYNEQFF TGTGCCTGGAGAGGAACAAGGCCCAGCTCCTACAATGAGCAGTTCTTC
NA TRBD1 TRBJ1-1 14 TRBV28 CASSFATGGLLQIF TGTGCCAGCAGTTTCGCGACAGGGGGCCTCCTGCAGATCTTT
few TRBD2 TRBJ2-5 18 TRBV9 CASSVGLAGGPGEETQYF TGTGCCAGCAGCGTAGGTCTAGCGGGAGGGCCGGGGGAGGAGACCCAGTACTTC
many NA TRBJ1-1 12 TRBV20-1 CSARVGSTEAFF TGCAGTGCTAGAGTAGGGTCCACTGAAGCTTTCTTT
few TRBD2 TRBJ2-3 17 TRBV6-5 CASSYESSGMGTDTQYF TGTGCCAGCAGTTACGAGAGTAGCGGGATGGGCACAGATACGCAGTATTTT
many TRBD2 TRBJ2-5 15 TRBV5-1 CASSLGLAGEETQYF TGTGCCAGCAGCTTGGGACTAGCGGGAGAAGAGACCCAGTACTTC
NA TRBD2 TRBJ2-7 14 TRBV11-2 CASSKLAGDHEQYF TGTGCCAGCAGCAAACTAGCGGGAGACCACGAGCAGTACTTC
NA TRBD1 TRBJ1-5 15 TRBV19 CASSIGGTANQPQHF TGTGCCAGTAGTATAGGGGGGACAGCTAATCAGCCCCAGCATTTT
NA TRBD1 TRBJ1-2 13 TRBV24-1 CATSGGQFYGYTF TGTGCCACCAGTGGGGGACAGTTCTATGGCTACACCTTC